This T cell receptor (beta chain) was sequenced in a study of blood T cell repertoires in COVID-19. Overall study: Acute-phase and convalescent COVID-19 samples originated in the United States, Italy and Spain. T cells, B-cell-depleted T cells, or PBMCs provided the cDNA or gDNA that served as material.

As processed by the authors: Amplification of reference gene primers was used by the study to estimate nucleated cell counts. TCRdb's table, derived via immunoSEQ multiplex PCR, lists solely in-frame clones and lacks some. That table gives V, J and clone size, and the DNA gave D and trimming. The sample consists of 70,000 to 95,000 clones, roughly nine tenths of them appearing once. Germline CDR1 and CDR2: MNHEY and SVGEGT. V lost 4 bases to trimming and J lost 7 bases, with 17 bases between them. CDR3 length: 14 amino acids. Sample: peripheral blood. The V gene is TRBV6-2 or TRBV6-3, the J gene TRBJ2-7; a weak D match, TRBD2 (6 bases). This clonotype was obtained from a man in his forties or fifties with acute or convalescent COVID-19. The CDR3 sequence is CASSSASAPWEQYF. The CDR3 coding sequence is TGTGCCAGCAGTTCTGCTAGCGCACCTTGGGAGCAGTACTTC.